The clone carrying this TCR beta chain was counted between two and nine times. The antigen remains unidentified. These data come from a study of early T cells in non-severe SARS-CoV-2 infection. On the study more broadly: Alpha and beta chains were unpaired, from unsorted whole-blood bulk RNA. Study-wide findings and caveats: Anti-spike CD8 specificities were favored by VDJdb matching, whose results missed private and CD4 specificities.

Unique molecular identifier tags were affixed to discrete cDNA molecules. TCRdb redid the calling of the 5' RACE reads with MiXCR, one entry per CDR3 protein. Counted here are around 44,000 distinct CDR3 sequences, 7.7% occurring once; the ten biggest clones make up 5.8%. V was clipped by 6 bases and J by 1 base, with 10 bases between them. CDR3 length: 13 residues. Germline-derived CDR1 and CDR2 are DFQATT and SNEGSKA (reference sequence). Sequencing was carried out using whole blood. The chain combines TRBV20-1 with TRBJ1-3, with a possible D match to TRBD1 (6 bases). The source is an adult who was a healthcare worker with PCR-confirmed SARS-CoV-2 infection or an uninfected control (not recorded which). The CDR3 region is CSAETGSGNTIYF. In DNA, the CDR3 is TGCAGTGCCGAAACAGGGTCTGGAAACACCATATATTTT.